This TCR beta chain came from a study of cytomegalovirus exposure and HLA in healthy donors. The study's findings and limits: In vitro work confirmed that a few CMV-associated chains recognize CMV antigens.

PCR primers comprised 60 Vbeta and 13 Jbeta primers. Only in-frame clones appear in the TCRdb table, and some are missing; sequencing was by immunoSEQ multiplex PCR. The table has some 180,000 clones, around 80% seen once. A note on this clone: Its antigen remains unidentified.

What was sequenced was PBMCs. This sequence was found in a girl between 5 and 17 years old in good health and CMV-seropositive.

CDR3 region: CASSFSSGTYNEQFF. Here the CDR3 DNA reads TGTGCCAGCAGCTTTTCTAGCGGTACCTACAATGAGCAGTTCTTC. The chain uses TRBV7-2 and TRBJ2-1; 7 bases line up with TRBD2. Looked up from germline, CDR1 is SGHTA and CDR2 is FQGNSA. The CDR3 length is 15 residues. V shed 3 bases, J shed 2 bases, and the junction held 4 bases outside the gene matches.